These T cell receptor beta chains were read from a single sample in a study of primary melanoma T cells and metastatic recurrence. Clones were sequenced by immunoSEQ multiplex PCR, and TCRdb holds only the in-frame ones, with some missing. The top ten clones hold around 30% of a sample with 2,000 to 2,500 clones, more than 70% of them seen once. The sequenced material came from melanoma tumor tissue. The origin of the receptors is a human donor with melanoma. Each CDR3 is given with its conserved first and last residue. Fields, in order: clone size, V gene, J gene, D gene, CDR3 protein, CDR3 DNA. The D gene is left open where the match is weak. Size is omitted from some rows. Given values are once, few, many or a class for expanded clones.

>NA|TRBV11-3|TRBJ2-2|TRBD1
CASSGTGTGNTGELFF
TGTGCCAGCAGCGGTACTGGGACAGGGAACACCGGGGAGCTGTTTTTT
>NA|TRBV30|TRBJ1-2|TRBD1
CAWSQPTGGGYGYTF
TGTGCCTGGAGCCAACCTACAGGGGGCGGCTATGGCTACACCTTC
>NA|TRBV11-3|TRBJ2-5|NA
CASSLGQGQPITQETQYF
TGTGCCAGCAGCTTAGGTCAGGGGCAGCCAATAACGCAAGAGACCCAGTACTTC
>NA|TRBV6-8|TRBJ2-1|NA
CASSLSGSSYNEQFF
TGTGCCAGCAGTTTATCAGGAAGCTCCTACAATGAGCAGTTCTTC
>NA|TRBV10-2|TRBJ2-7|NA
CASSEQQASSYEQYF
TGCGCCAGCAGTGAGCAACAGGCAAGCTCCTACGAGCAGTACTTC
>NA|TRBV15|TRBJ2-1|TRBD2
CATKSLPRGRTNGDEQFF
TGTGCCACCAAGTCCCTGCCCCGCGGGAGGACAAACGGAGATGAGCAGTTCTTC
>NA|TRBV6-8|TRBJ1-1|TRBD1
CAIRNRGDTEAFF
TGTGCCATCAGGAACAGGGGGGACACTGAAGCTTTCTTT
>NA|TRBV1|TRBJ2-3|NA
CASSQLLAGTDTQYF
TGCGCCAGCAGCCAATTACTAGCTGGCACAGATACGCAGTATTTT
>NA|TRBV18|TRBJ2-7|NA
CASSQNGVGGEQYF
TGTGCCAGCTCACAAAACGGGGTCGGGGGCGAGCAGTACTTC
>few|TRBV6-8|TRBJ2-7|NA
CAISALTVYEQYF
TGTGCCATCAGTGCCCTCACAGTATACGAGCAGTACTTC
>few|TRBV11-3|TRBJ2-7|NA
CASSDRTQGDYEQYF
TGTGCCAGCAGTGATAGGACGCAGGGTGACTACGAGCAGTACTTC
>NA|TRBV6-8|TRBJ2-1|TRBD2
CASRLAGAGEQFF
TGTGCCAGCAGACTAGCGGGGGCGGGTGAGCAGTTCTTC
>large|TRBV11-3|TRBJ1-2|NA
CASSLGNRVDGYTF
TGTGCCAGCAGCTTAGGGAACAGGGTCGATGGCTACACCTTC
>NA|TRBV18|TRBJ2-3|NA
CASSPRGAPDTQYF
TGTGCCAGCTCACCCAGGGGAGCCCCAGATACGCAGTATTTT
>few|TRBV11-3|TRBJ2-7|NA
CASSKSAGLYEQYF
TGTGCCAGCAGCAAGTCCGCGGGGCTCTACGAGCAGTACTTC
>few|TRBV6-8|TRBJ2-5|TRBD1
CASVGQGETQYF
TGTGCCAGTGTAGGACAGGGGGAGACCCAGTACTTC
>NA|TRBV7-7|TRBJ2-1|TRBD2
CASSSSPGLAVEGNEQFF
TGTGCCAGCAGCTCTTCGCCGGGACTAGCGGTGGAAGGTAATGAGCAGTTCTTC
>NA|TRBV10-2|TRBJ1-1|TRBD1
CASPSTGQGHTEAFF
TGCGCCAGCCCTTCCACTGGACAGGGCCACACTGAAGCTTTCTTT
>NA|TRBV15|TRBJ2-7|NA
CATSRDWSSQAYEQYF
TGTGCCACCAGCAGAGATTGGTCTAGTCAAGCCTACGAGCAGTACTTC
>few|TRBV29-1|TRBJ2-1|TRBD2
CSVKGLADYNEQFF
TGCAGCGTAAAGGGACTAGCAGACTACAATGAGCAGTTCTTC
>NA|TRBV18|TRBJ2-7|NA
CASSPTDKGYEQYF
TGTGCCAGCTCACCGACGGATAAGGGCTACGAGCAGTACTTC
>few|TRBV11-3|TRBJ1-4|TRBD1
CASSLVAGGEKLFF
TGTGCCAGCAGCTTGGTGGCAGGGGGGGAAAAACTGTTTTTT
>NA|TRBV14|TRBJ2-2|TRBD2
CASTRGAGELFF
TGTGCCAGCACCCGGGGGGCCGGGGAGCTGTTTTTT
>hyperexpanded|TRBV18|TRBJ2-5|NA
CASSPNPAGRRGEETQYF
TGTGCCAGCTCACCCAACCCGGCAGGCAGGCGGGGAGAGGAGACCCAGTACTTC
>NA|TRBV5-1|TRBJ1-4|NA
CASSPRAFSNEKLFF
TGCGCCAGCAGCCCCCGGGCTTTTTCTAATGAAAAACTGTTTTTT
>NA|TRBV23-1|TRBJ2-4|NA
CASSPDGVRQNIQYF
TGCGCCAGCAGCCCAGACGGGGTTAGACAAAACATTCAGTACTTC
>once|TRBV7-4|TRBJ2-5|NA
CASSLSSGQTQYF
TGTGCCAGCAGTTTAAGTTCAGGACAGACCCAGTACTTC
>once|TRBV6-4|TRBJ2-7|NA
CAIGGGYEQYF
TGTGCCATCGGTGGGGGCTACGAGCAGTACTTC
>NA|TRBV5-1|TRBJ2-3|NA
CASTLAVPSDTQYF
TGCGCCAGCACCCTGGCGGTACCGTCGGATACGCAGTATTTT